This TCR beta chain came from a study of blood T cell repertoires in COVID-19 (dated by TCRdb to between 2020 and 2021). Study-wide context: Samples covering the acute and convalescent phases of COVID-19 were provided by collaborators in the United States, Italy and Spain. The sample metadata nearly always contained a de-identified subject ID, COVID-19 status, age in years and sex. The repertoires were made available in a free public database intended to serve as a resource for research on the immune response to SARS-CoV-2. Deeply sampled blood TCRbeta repertoires from subjects exposed to, actively infected with, or recovered from COVID-19 were included in the dataset. Samples came from the ongoing ImmuneRACE study (first 160 participants) plus 1,254 subjects from 6 global collaborators. Where available, HLA class I and class II types were taken from metadata supplied by the sample provider and were not determined by assay-based typing. The prospective study material was composed of cDNA or gDNA derived from T cells, B-cell-depleted T cells, or PBMCs. Points the paper makes about the study in general: Clinical and demographic metadata were provided uncurated, with the amount varying by source and participant.

The immunoSEQ Assay, a bias-controlled multiplex PCR, was used to amplify TCRbeta CDR3 regions from genomic DNA. The published analysis was carried out like this. The number of nucleated cells in each sample was estimated by amplification of reference gene primers within the assay. To quantify the absolute abundance of each unique TCRbeta CDR3 rearrangement, sequence reads were collapsed and filtered. Productive Simpson clonality was computed per sample as the square root of Simpson's diversity index over productive rearrangements. The table was pulled from immuneACCESS by TCRdb, which kept in-frame rearrangements only. Such tables lose some clones; where checked, under half of the loss comes from unresolved V genes, and the rest has no known cause. V and J calls and clone size follow that table, whereas D and trimming were derived from the DNA. The sample has some 160,000 clones on record, approximately 73% of them singletons. The ten top clones hold about 4% of the sample.

From its cysteine to its phenylalanine, the CDR3 spans 14 amino acids. The kept DNA is CDR3 alone, 42 bases in frame from the first base. The germline V gene sets CDR1 to SGHDT and CDR2 to YYEEEE. V lost 4 bases and J lost 1 base; the stretch between them is 11 bases long. For this clone: The target of this receptor is not known. Base qualities were left out, and no much larger clone turns up one base away.

Whole blood was collected in K2EDTA tubes by collaborating institutions according to the institutions' own protocols. For TCRbeta analysis, collaborators shipped samples in one of three forms: frozen whole blood, isolated PBMCs, or DNA extracted from either of those sample types. The chain is made from TRBV5-6 and TRBJ1-1; TRBD1 is perhaps the D gene, given 6 matching bases. Sequencing used peripheral blood. The receptor was derived from a man between 60 and 70 years old with acute or convalescent COVID-19. In nucleotides, the sequence is TGTGCCAGCAGCCTTAGCAGGGGGAACACTGAAGCTTTCTTT. Its coded protein is CASSLSRGNTEAFF. With all but the CDR3 taken from the reference TRBV5-6 and TRBJ1-1 genes, the full variable domain is: DAGVTQSPTHLIKTRGQQVTLRCSPKSGHDTVSWYQQALGQGPQFIFQYYEEEERQRGNFPDRFSGHQFPNYSSELNVNALLLGDSALYLCASSLSRGNTEAFFGQGTRLTVV.